A selection of T cell receptor beta chains follows, all from one sample in a study of CD8 T cells in Susac syndrome. Via MiXCR, TCRdb re-called the immunoSEQ multiplex PCR reads, giving one row per CDR3 protein. The data contain roughly 140,000 distinct CDR3 sequences, 95% of them singletons. Sequencing was performed on CD4+ T cells from PBMCs. The receptors shown here come from a human donor with Susac syndrome. CDR3s include the opening cysteine and the closing phenylalanine or tryptophan. The D gene is left open where the match is weak. Size tells how often a clone was seen (once, few, many) or the class of an expanded clone, and some rows leave it out.

clone_size j_call v_call d_call cdr3_aa cdr3_nt
. TRBJ2-1 TRBV29-1 TRBD1 CSGDRYNEQFF TGCAGCGGGGACAGGTACAATGAGCAGTTCTTC
. TRBJ1-1 TRBV18 . CASSPKGRGMNTEAFF TGTGCCAGCTCACCCAAAGGGAGGGGGATGAACACTGAAGCTTTCTTT
. TRBJ1-6 TRBV20-1 . CSASVGGQPRDSPLHF TGCAGTGCTAGTGTCGGGGGGCAACCTCGGGATTCACCCCTCCACTTT
once TRBJ1-2 TRBV6-5 . CASSSDSNYGYTF TGTGCCAGCAGTTCGGACAGTAACTATGGCTACACCTTC
. TRBJ2-1 TRBV19 . CAVISSYNEQFF TGTGCCGTCATCAGTTCCTACAATGAGCAGTTCTTC
. TRBJ2-3 TRBV6-2/TRBV6-3 TRBD2 CASSSMLGGGRTDTQYF TGTGCCAGCAGCAGCATGCTTGGGGGGGGACGCACAGATACGCAGTATTTT
. TRBJ1-2 TRBV6-6 . CASTHGGTATNYGYTF TGTGCCAGCACCCACGGGGGGACCGCCACAAACTATGGCTACACCTTC
. TRBJ1-1 TRBV29-1 . CSVEVAIEAFF TGCAGCGTTGAAGTAGCCATTGAAGCTTTCTTT
. TRBJ2-1 TRBV7-9 TRBD2 CASSFGLAGGLNEQFF TGTGCCAGCAGCTTTGGACTAGCGGGGGGGCTGAATGAGCAGTTCTTC
. TRBJ1-5 TRBV20-1 . CSARGDRNQPQHF TGCAGTGCTAGAGGAGACAGAAATCAGCCCCAGCATTTT
. TRBJ2-2 TRBV20-1 . CSAVPYAMNTGELFF TGCAGTGCTGTCCCATACGCGATGAACACCGGGGAGCTGTTTTTT
. TRBJ2-7 TRBV19 . CASGDSYEQYF TGTGCCAGTGGGGACTCCTACGAGCAGTACTTC
. TRBJ2-5 TRBV20-1 . CSASKGETQYF TGCAGTGCTTCGAAGGGAGAGACCCAGTACTTC
. TRBJ2-7 TRBV4-1 . CASSPRSGPYEQYF TGCGCCAGCAGCCCGCGGTCGGGGCCCTACGAGCAGTACTTC
. TRBJ1-5 TRBV20-1 . CSAGREGGNQPQHF TGCAGTGCTGGCCGCGAAGGGGGCAATCAGCCCCAGCATTTT
. TRBJ2-3 TRBV4-2 . CASSQALHTDTQYF TGTGCCAGCAGCCAAGCGCTTCACACAGATACGCAGTATTTT
once TRBJ1-2 TRBV20-1 . CSAGGAVNYGYTF TGCAGTGCTGGGGGGGCGGTGAACTATGGCTACACCTTC
. TRBJ2-3 TRBV20-1 . CSVKRTHTDTQYF TGCAGTGTTAAAAGGACTCACACAGATACGCAGTATTTT
. TRBJ1-3 TRBV7-9 . CASGERNTIYF TGTGCCAGCGGCGAGCGAAACACCATATATTTT
. TRBJ2-1 TRBV7-9 . CASSSWGEQFF TGTGCCAGCAGCTCTTGGGGTGAGCAGTTCTTC
. TRBJ1-1 TRBV11-2 . CASSPQGRNTEAFF TGTGCCAGCAGCCCCCAGGGTCGGAACACTGAAGCTTTCTTT
once TRBJ2-2 TRBV2 . CASSDGRGAGELFF TGTGCCAGCAGTGATGGAAGGGGGGCCGGGGAGCTGTTTTTT
. TRBJ2-1 TRBV20-1 TRBD2 CSARPSRGGNEQFF TGCAGTGCTAGACCGTCCCGGGGGGGGAATGAGCAGTTCTTC
. TRBJ1-1 TRBV7-9 . CASTSFTEAFF TGTGCCAGCACGAGCTTCACTGAAGCTTTCTTT
. TRBJ2-5 TRBV7-2 . CASSPYAETQYF TGTGCCAGCAGTCCCTACGCAGAGACCCAGTACTTC
. TRBJ2-7 TRBV4-1 TRBD1 CASSQERTGDYEQYF TGCGCCAGCAGCCAAGAGAGGACAGGGGACTACGAGCAGTACTTC
. TRBJ2-7 TRBV6-5 . CASTSTSSYEQYF TGTGCCAGCACTTCGACTAGCTCCTACGAGCAGTACTTC
. TRBJ2-1 TRBV12-3/TRBV12-4 . CASSQTSSYNEQFF TGTGCCAGCAGCCAGACTAGTTCCTACAATGAGCAGTTCTTC
. TRBJ1-2 TRBV20-1 TRBD1 CSARAETGSGGYTF TGCAGTGCTAGAGCCGAGACAGGGTCTGGGGGCTACACCTTC
. TRBJ2-5 TRBV6-1 TRBD1 CASSPTGTGFGAQYF TGTGCCAGCAGTCCTACCGGGACAGGCTTCGGGGCCCAGTACTTC
. TRBJ2-3 TRBV9 . CASSPRGDDTDTQYF TGTGCCAGCAGCCCCAGGGGCGACGACACAGATACGCAGTATTTT
. TRBJ1-1 TRBV7-9 TRBD1 CASSRQGAGNTEAFF TGTGCCAGCAGTCGACAGGGGGCTGGGAACACTGAAGCTTTCTTT
. TRBJ1-2 TRBV4-2 TRBD1 CASNFNRDRGLLNYGYTF TGTGCCAGCAACTTCAACCGGGACAGGGGACTCCTTAACTATGGCTACACCTTC
. TRBJ2-2 TRBV7-9 . CASSLVGDSNTGELFF TGTGCCAGCAGCTTAGTCGGAGATTCGAACACCGGGGAGCTGTTTTTT
. TRBJ2-5 TRBV3-1 . CASSSTQTQYF TGTGCCAGCAGCTCCACCCAGACCCAGTACTTC